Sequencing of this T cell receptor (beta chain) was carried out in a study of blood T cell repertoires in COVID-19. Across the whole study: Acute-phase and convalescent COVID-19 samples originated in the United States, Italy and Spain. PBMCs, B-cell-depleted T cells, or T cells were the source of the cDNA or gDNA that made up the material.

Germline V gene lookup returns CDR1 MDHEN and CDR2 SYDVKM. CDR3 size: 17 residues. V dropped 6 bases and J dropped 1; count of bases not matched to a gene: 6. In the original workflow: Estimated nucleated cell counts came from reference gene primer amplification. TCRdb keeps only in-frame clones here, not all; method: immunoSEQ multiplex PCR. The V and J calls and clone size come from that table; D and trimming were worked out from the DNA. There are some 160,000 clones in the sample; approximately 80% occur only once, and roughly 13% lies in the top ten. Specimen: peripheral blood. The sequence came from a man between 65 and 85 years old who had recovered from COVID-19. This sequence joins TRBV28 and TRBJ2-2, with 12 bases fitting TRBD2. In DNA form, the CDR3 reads TGTGCCAGCAGGGACCCGGGACTAGCGGGGAACACCGGGGAGCTGTTTTTT. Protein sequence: CASRDPGLAGNTGELFF.